Below are 9 T cell receptor beta chains sequenced from a single sample in a study of OX40 agonist ivuxolimab in advanced cancers. The table came from immunoSEQ multiplex PCR; TCRdb's copy has only in-frame clones and leaves some out. The sample has some 67,000 clones; about 80% are singletons. This specimen consisted of CD4+ or CD8+ T cells sorted from blood, obtained in a trial of the OX40 agonist ivuxolimab. The receptor source for this set is an adult with an advanced solid tumor such as melanoma, head and neck, liver or kidney cancer.

This clone appeared a few times. The chain has TRBV18 and TRBJ1-5; weak D call: TRBD1 (6 bases). The CDR3 runs to 15 residues. Trimming took off 5 bases at V and 5 bases at J, with 16 bases between the two ends. Germline V gene lookup returns CDR1 KGHSH and CDR2 LQKENI. The chain's CDR3 is CASSEQGVRHQPQHF. As DNA, the CDR3 is TGTGCCAGCTCAGAACAGGGCGTAAGACATCAGCCCCAGCATTTT.

This sequence joins TRBV5-4 and TRBJ2-3; D may match TRBD1 or TRBD2 (5 bases each). CDR1 SGHNT and CDR2 YYREEE come from the germline V gene (reference sequence). CDR3 size: 13 residues. Trimming took 2 bases from V and 6 from J, leaving 10 bases between them. CDR3: CASSFSGTDTQYF. CDR3 bases: TGTGCCAGCAGCTTTTCGGGGACGGATACGCAGTATTTT. Looking up the rest from reference TRBV5-4 and TRBJ2-3 gives the full variable domain: ETGVTQSPTHLIKTRGQQVTLRCSSQSGHNTVSWYQQALGQGPQFIFQYYREEENGRGNFPPRFSGLQFPNYSSELNVNALELDDSALYLCASSFSGTDTQYFGPGTRLTVL.

CDR3 in amino acids: CASSVGQRGGEKLFF. CDR3 nucleotides: TGTGCCAGCAGCGTAGGGCAAAGGGGTGGTGAAAAACTGTTTTTT. The V call is TRBV9, the J call TRBJ1-4; D is perhaps TRBD1 (5 bases). The germline V gene encodes CDR1 SGDLS and CDR2 YYNGEE. The CDR3 runs to 15 residues. V lost 0 bases, J lost 7 bases, and 13 bases lay in between.

V is TRBV9 and J is TRBJ2-6; the D gene is possibly TRBD1 (6 bases). Trimming cost V 0 bases and J 0 bases, with 16 bases left between them. Germline CDR1 reads SGDLS; CDR2 reads YYNGEE. CDR3 length: 19 residues. The CDR3, as DNA: TGTGCCAGCAGCGTAGCTGGGGGCGCGTCAAGCTCTGGGGCCAACGTCCTGACTTTC. Protein: CASSVAGGASSSGANVLTF.

The CDR3 nucleotides read TGTGCCAGCAGCCTAGGGTTGGGGACAGGGGATGCGGAGACCCAGTACTTC. This encodes CASSLGLGTGDAETQYF. J is TRBJ2-5 and V is TRBV7-3; TRBD1 matches 10 bases. Germline V gene data show CDR1 as SGHTA and CDR2 as FQGTGA. The V gene end was trimmed by 5 bases and the J gene end by 5 bases; junction bases not matched to a gene: 14. This CDR3 is 17 amino acids long.

V gene TRBV5-6 combines with J gene TRBJ2-7; no definite D call. Trimming cost V 5 bases and J 0 bases, with 9 bases left between them. The CDR3 covers 13 residues. Germline CDR1 is SGHDT and CDR2 is YYEEEE. The DNA for the CDR3 is TGTGCCAGCAGTCCCGAAAGCTCCTACGAGCAGTACTTC. It yields the protein CASSPESSYEQYF.

On this clone: Other DNA sequences from this sample encode an identical CDR3 as well. The V gene is TRBV7-2, the J gene TRBJ2-1; 8 bases align to TRBD2. Germline V gene lookup returns CDR1 SGHTA and CDR2 FQGNSA. Unmatched junction bases numbered 6, after V lost 1 base and J lost 4 bases. The CDR3 is 16 amino acids. Written as DNA, the CDR3 is TGTGCCAGCAGCTTAGGAGGACTAGCCGGTTACAATGAGCAGTTCTTC. Translating gives CASSLGGLAGYNEQFF.

J is TRBJ1-1 and V is TRBV29-1; the D gene is possibly TRBD1 (6 bases). Trimming left V 3 bases short and J 8 bases short, with 10 bases between. The CDR3 covers 11 residues. Germline assignment: CDR1 SQVTM and CDR2 ANQGSEA. This CDR3 is CSVDSGVEAFF. In DNA form, the CDR3 reads TGCAGCGTTGATTCAGGGGTCGAAGCTTTCTTT.

This chain joins TRBV7-2 and TRBJ2-1; the match to TRBD2 covers 9 bases. V gave up 6 bases and J gave up 10 bases; unmatched junction bases: 10. Per germline, CDR1 SGHTA and CDR2 FQGNSA. The CDR3 extends over 14 amino acids. The CDR3 DNA reads TGTGCCAGCAGTCCGGGACTAGCTCCCAAGGAGCAGTTCTTC. Translation gives CASSPGLAPKEQFF.